The next 27 T cell receptor beta chains were all read from a single sample in a study of blood T cells in healthy people across ages. Primers used in a second PCR of roughly 7 to 12 cycles were a sample-barcoded 5' primer and a J-beta primer mix. TCRdb reanalysed the 5' RACE reads using MiXCR and keeps one entry per CDR3 protein. Here the sample spans hundreds of thousands of distinct CDR3 sequences, around 49% being singletons. Sequencing was done on a sample of blood. These receptor sequences come from a young man in good health.

As concerns this clonotype: The junction departs from the called germline gene at one end, perhaps through a read error. This chain links TRBV6-5 with TRBJ2-7; 10 nucleotides match TRBD1. The germline V gene has CDR1 MNHEY and CDR2 SVGAGI. The CDR3 extends over 15 amino acids. CDR3 amino acids: CAGSYRDRGLYEQYF. In nucleotides, the CDR3 is TGTGCCGGCAGTTACCGGGACAGGGGACTCTACGAGCAGTACTTC.

Remarks on this clonotype: A read error is possible here, since a much larger clone lies one base away. This chain connects TRBV7-2 to TRBJ1-2; D unclear. V dropped 5 bases and J dropped 5 bases, with 12 bases sitting between them. The CDR3 is 13 residues long. The germline V gene encodes CDR1 SGHTA and CDR2 FQGNSA. The CDR3, as DNA: TGTGCCAGCAGCGCTGACAACAAGTATGGCTACACCTTC. Translation: CASSADNKYGYTF.

The chain employs TRBV5-1 and TRBJ2-1, with a weak D call TRBD1 (5 bases). V lost 0 bases to trimming and J lost 6 bases, with 13 bases between them. The germline V gene has CDR1 SGHRS and CDR2 YFSETQ. CDR3 length: 15 amino acids. CDR3 protein: CASSLVDTSLNEQFF. Written as DNA, the CDR3 is TGCGCCAGCAGCTTGGTGGACACCTCCCTCAATGAGCAGTTCTTC.

The chain couples TRBV20-1 to TRBJ2-3; D remains ambiguous. There are 11 residues in the CDR3. Germline V gene sequence: CDR1 DFQATT, CDR2 SNEGSKA (reference sequence). V dropped 3 bases and J dropped 5 bases, with 6 bases sitting between them. The CDR3 DNA sequence: TGCAGTGCTAGCCTTCTAGATACGCAGTATTTT. Amino acid sequence: CSASLLDTQYF.

This chain joins TRBV28 and TRBJ2-7, with D possibly TRBD1 on 5 matching bases. The V gene lost 10 bases and the J gene lost 5 bases, with 12 bases spanning the gap. The CDR3 loop spans 11 amino acids. The germline V gene encodes CDR1 MDHEN and CDR2 SYDVKM. The CDR3 spells CAISGSHEQYF. CDR3 in DNA: TGTGCCATCTCAGGGTCCCACGAGCAGTACTTC.

The sample holds a few counts of this clonotype. The V gene is TRBV9, the J gene TRBJ2-3; D ambiguous. The V gene's germline CDR1 is SGDLS and CDR2 YYNGEE. CDR3 length equals 13 residues. V lost 1 base and J 4 bases, leaving 7 bases between the germline ends. CDR3 residues: CASSVIPADTQYF. CDR3 nucleotide sequence: TGTGCCAGCAGCGTAATTCCGGCAGATACGCAGTATTTT.

This clonotype has only a few counts. The chain employs TRBV7-2 and TRBJ2-3; D gene uncertain. The germline CDR1 and CDR2 sequences are SGHTA and FQGNSA. CDR3 length: 14 amino acids. Trimming took 2 bases from V and 3 from J, leaving 9 bases between them. DNA of the CDR3: TGTGCCAGCAGCTTATGGGTCCTAACAGATACGCAGTATTTT. The encoded protein is CASSLWVLTDTQYF.

This chain uses TRBV28 with TRBJ2-3; D is perhaps TRBD2 (5 bases). With 3 bases removed from V and 6 bases from J, the gap between germline ends came to 13 bases. The germline V gene encodes CDR1 MDHEN and CDR2 SYDVKM. CDR3 length equals 14 residues. CDR3: CASSLQDLVDTQYF. DNA for the CDR3: TGTGCCAGCAGTTTGCAGGACTTGGTGGATACGCAGTATTTT.

A few counts support this clonotype. The chain couples TRBV28 to TRBJ2-7; 7 bases align to TRBD1. Looked up from germline, CDR1 is MDHEN and CDR2 is SYDVKM. CDR3 length equals 15 residues. The trim removed 4 bases at V and 4 bases at J, leaving 10 bases unmatched. CDR3 residues: CASSSQGGQAYEQYF. In DNA form, the CDR3 reads TGTGCCAGCAGTTCCCAAGGAGGACAGGCTTACGAGCAGTACTTC.

The V and J genes are TRBV4-2 and TRBJ2-7, with 8 bases aligning to TRBD1. Unmatched junction bases numbered 9, after V lost 0 bases and J lost 5 bases. The CDR3 spans 16 residues. Germline assignment: CDR1 LGHNA and CDR2 YNFKEQ. The CDR3 region has the DNA TGTGCCAGCAGCCAAGATAGGACAGGGACCCCCCACGAGCAGTACTTC. Its translation is CASSQDRTGTPHEQYF.

The V and J genes are TRBV6-1 and TRBJ2-7; unclear D gene. The CDR3 has 14 amino acids. Per the germline V gene, CDR1 is MNHNS and CDR2 is SASEGT. V was shortened by 6 bases and J by 2 bases, with 14 bases between the two germline ends. CDR3 sequence reads: CASSPLRQAYEQYF. The CDR3 coding sequence is TGTGCCAGCAGCCCTTTAAGACAAGCCTACGAGCAGTACTTC.

The chain has TRBV4-2 and TRBJ2-3; D perhaps matches TRBD2 (5 bases). The CDR3 is 19 residues long. Trimming stripped 0 bases from V and 0 bases from J, with 19 bases between. Per germline, CDR1 LGHNA and CDR2 YNFKEQ. The CDR3 nucleotides read TGTGCCAGCAGCCAAGATGAAGGTTTGCGGCTAGCTAGCACAGATACGCAGTATTTT. This gives the protein CASSQDEGLRLASTDTQYF.

The chain couples TRBV4-2 to TRBJ1-6; no clear D. Between the trimmed V and J ends, which lost 0 bases and 13 bases, there was a span of 25 bases. Per germline, CDR1 LGHNA and CDR2 YNFKEQ. This CDR3 comprises 18 residues. CDR3: CASSQDLFGKVDGPPLHF. CDR3 DNA: TGTGCCAGCAGCCAAGATCTATTCGGCAAGGTCGACGGTCCGCCCCTCCACTTT.

V gene TRBV9 combines with J gene TRBJ2-1; D is unclear. CDR1 and CDR2 from the germline V gene are SGDLS and YYNGEE. The V end was cut by 3 bases, the J end by 10 bases, with 8 bases between. This CDR3 is 11 amino acids long. In DNA, the CDR3 is TGTGCCAGCAGCGAAGGAAGCGAGCAGTTCTTC. Its protein product is CASSEGSEQFF.

This clonotype turned up a few times. The rearrangement links TRBV29-1 to TRBJ2-1; D remains unclear. V was shortened by 0 bases and J by 6 bases, with 6 bases between the two germline ends. The CDR3 totals 12 residues. The germline gives CDR1 SQVTM, CDR2 ANQGSEA. The CDR3 DNA is TGCAGCGTTGAAGAGGACGTCAATGAGCAGTTCTTC. As protein: CSVEEDVNEQFF.

This clonotype was recorded once. The J gene is TRBJ1-6, the V gene TRBV20-1; no reliable D call. Germline CDR1 reads DFQATT; CDR2 reads SNEGSKA (reference sequence). This CDR3 region has 15 residues. V lost 4 bases and J lost 3, with 13 bases in between. The CDR3 DNA sequence: TGCAGTGCTATGCAGGAGGGAGTCTATAATTCACCCCTCCACTTT. It is translated as CSAMQEGVYNSPLHF.

Concerning this clonotype: This may be a read error: a much more frequent sequence differs by one nucleotide. The chain couples TRBV20-1 to TRBJ1-2; tentatively, D is TRBD1 (6 bases). Germline CDR1 and CDR2: DFQATT and SNEGSKA (reference sequence). This CDR3 spans 13 amino acids. CDR3 loop: CSARVEGVYGCTF. Here the CDR3 DNA reads TGCAGTGCTAGGGTTGAGGGGGTCTATGGCTGCACCTTC.

A single count supports this clonotype. CDR3 sequence reads: CASTLTGPLDTDTQYF. The CDR3 coding sequence is TGTGCCAGCACCCTTACCGGGCCCTTGGATACAGATACGCAGTATTTT. This rearrangement joins TRBV7-9 to TRBJ2-3; no firm D call. The CDR3 has 16 residues. CDR1 is SEHNR and CDR2 is FQNEAQ in the germline V gene (reference sequence). Trimming pared 7 bases from V and 3 bases from J, leaving 20 bases between. Complete variable domain (other parts from reference TRBV7-9 and TRBJ2-3): DTGVSQNPRHKITKRGQNVTFRCDPISEHNRLYWYRQTLGQGPEFLTYFQNEAQLEKSRLLSDRFSAERPKGSFSTLEIQRTEQGDSAMYLCASTLTGPLDTDTQYFGPGTRLTVL.

The rearrangement joins TRBV12-3 or TRBV12-4 to TRBJ2-3, with 7 bases matching TRBD2. The CDR3 has 14 amino acids. V dropped 6 bases and J dropped 9; count of bases not matched to a gene: 12. The CDR3 nucleotides read TGTGCCAGCAGGCGTGGACTAGGCACAGCCACGCAGTATTTT. Amino acids: CASRRGLGTATQYF.

The chain uses TRBV7-9 and TRBJ2-5; TRBD1 matches 10 bases. The J call is in doubt because the DNA end fits TRBJ2-7 better. CDR3 length: 13 residues. Per the germline V gene, CDR1 is SEHNR and CDR2 is FQNEAQ (reference sequence). CDR3 loop: CASRQGAYPEQYF. For the CDR3, the DNA is TGTGCCTCCAGACAGGGGGCTTACCCCGAGCAGTACTTC.

This clonotype occurred many times. The chain carries TRBV11-2 and TRBJ2-5; D perhaps matches TRBD1 (8 bases). The germline V gene has CDR1 SGHAT and CDR2 FQNNGV. The CDR3 length is 16 residues. Trimming removed 0 bases at V and 4 bases at J, with 15 bases between. The CDR3 protein is CASSLDHRGGSETQYF. CDR3 in DNA: TGTGCCAGCAGCTTAGACCACAGGGGGGGATCAGAGACCCAGTACTTC.

The J gene is TRBJ2-1, the V gene TRBV28; no reliable D call. The CDR3 covers 12 residues. Germline CDR1 and CDR2: MDHEN and SYDVKM. Trimming stripped 4 bases from V and 8 bases from J, with 9 bases between. The chain's CDR3 is CASSSSRDEQFF. CDR3 sequence (DNA): TGTGCCAGCAGTTCCTCCCGGGATGAGCAGTTCTTC. Variable domain in full (rest from reference TRBV28 and TRBJ2-1): DVKVTQSSRYLVKRTGEKVFLECVQDMDHENMFWYRQDPGLGLRLIYFSYDVKMKEKGDIPEGYSVSREKKERFSLILESASTNQTSMYLCASSSSRDEQFFGPGTRLTVL.

This clonotype was seen a few times. The chain joins TRBV7-2 to TRBJ2-5; 7 nucleotides agree with TRBD2. V dropped 5 bases and J dropped 1; count of bases not matched to a gene: 10. Germline lookup yields CDR1 SGHTA and CDR2 FQGNSA. This CDR3 is built from 16 residues. This chain's CDR3 is CASSPGRASGQETQYF. The CDR3 DNA reads as TGTGCCAGCAGCCCCGGGCGGGCTAGCGGCCAAGAGACCCAGTACTTC.

This clonotype was picked up many times. The genes are TRBV5-1 and TRBJ2-1; D is unresolved. CDR1 is SGHRS, CDR2 YFSETQ, per germline. The CDR3 totals 11 residues. V was clipped by 3 bases and J by 7 bases, with 5 bases between them. The DNA for the CDR3 is TGCGCCAGCAGCTCAGCAAATGAGCAGTTCTTC. It encodes CASSSANEQFF.

The genes are TRBV7-2 and TRBJ2-1, with a weak D call TRBD2 (5 bases). Looked up from germline, CDR1 is SGHTA and CDR2 is FQGNSA. This CDR3 spans 16 amino acids. Trimming removed 1 base at V and 2 bases at J, with 12 bases between. The CDR3 DNA follows: TGTGCCAGCAGCTTAGGTCGCGGGCCACCCTACAATGAGCAGTTCTTC. It codes for CASSLGRGPPYNEQFF.

J is TRBJ2-4 and V is TRBV6-1; 8 bases agree with TRBD1. Germline V gene sequence: CDR1 MNHNS, CDR2 SASEGT. The CDR3 extends over 17 amino acids. The V gene end was trimmed by 8 bases and the J gene end by 6 bases; junction bases not matched to a gene: 18. The DNA of the CDR3 is TGTGCCAGCGGATCATCCAGGGGGCGCCCCCATCTAAACATTCAGTACTTC. Its translation: CASGSSRGRPHLNIQYF.

This clonotype was found a few times. CDR3 amino acids: CASSRGQADTQYF. In nucleotides, the CDR3 is TGTGCCAGCAGTCGAGGACAGGCAGATACGCAGTATTTT. V gene TRBV7-2 combines with J gene TRBJ2-3; 7 nucleotides line up with TRBD1. Looked up from germline, CDR1 is SGHTA and CDR2 is FQGNSA. This CDR3 spans 13 amino acids. The ends lost 6 bases at V and 4 bases at J; junction bases unmatched: 4.